This T cell receptor beta chain was captured by sequencing in a study of T cell repertoires in aging, cancer and after chemotherapy. Study-level information: About 8.1 million TCR reads made up the full dataset. Regarding the study as a whole: Compared with age-matched healthy donors, untreated hematological or solid cancer patients showed higher blood TCR clonality.

With regard to this clonotype: Antigen: not known. Just one base apart from a much larger clone, this may be a read error.

This CDR3 spans 20 amino acids. Germline CDR1 SGHNT, CDR2 YENEEA. The junction had 17 bases not matched to a gene; V was cut back by 5 bases and J by 5 bases. Peripheral blood genomic DNA, not sorted cells or RNA, was the template. A mixed TRB-A/B primer pool amplified rearranged TRB by multiplex touch-down PCR. TCRdb itself ran the multiplex PCR reads through MiXCR, one entry per CDR3 protein. Here the sample spans more than 3,500 distinct CDR3 sequences, 26% being singletons. The specimen was blood. This receptor was identified in a human donor with a blood cancer. V usage is TRBV11-3 and J usage is TRBJ2-1; 14 nucleotides align to TRBD2. In DNA form, the CDR3 reads TGTGCCAGCAGCCCCCAAAGCCCTCGGGGGACTAGCGGGGGTAACAATGAGCAGTTCTTC. Protein sequence: CASSPQSPRGTSGGNNEQFF.